The 9 T cell receptor beta chains reported below all come from one sample, sequenced in a study of shared clonotypes between healthy human individuals. TCRdb keeps only in-frame clones here, not all; method: immunoSEQ multiplex PCR. The sample carries roughly 530,000 clones, about 96% recorded once. Sample: naive CD4+ T cells sorted from blood. Stated subset: CD45RA+ positively selected. Receptors originate from a woman aged 30 to 39 in good health.

The gene calls are TRBV2 and TRBJ2-1; 7 nucleotides match TRBD2. Germline V CDR1 and CDR2: SNHLY, FYNNEI. The J segment lost 6 bases and the V segment lost 3 bases, leaving 8 bases of the junction unmatched. The CDR3 spans 15 residues. The CDR3 DNA is TGTGCCAGCAGTGATTTGGGACTAAGCTTCAATGAGCAGTTCTTC. This codes for CASSDLGLSFNEQFF.

CDR3 coding DNA: TGCGCCAGCAGTGATCTTGGTGTGTCGGGGTCCTACAATGAGCAGTTCTTC. Protein sequence: CASSDLGVSGSYNEQFF. The J gene is TRBJ2-1, the V gene TRBV10-2, with D possibly matching TRBD2 (5 bases). V lost 3 bases to trimming and J lost 1 base, with 16 bases between them. This CDR3 contains 17 residues. Per the germline V gene, CDR1 is WSHSY and CDR2 is SAAADI.

The chain has TRBV6-6 and TRBJ1-4; tentatively, D is TRBD1 (5 bases). Trimming pared 5 bases from V and 3 bases from J, leaving 16 bases between. The CDR3 has 16 amino acids. CDR1 MNHNY and CDR2 SVGAGI come from the germline V gene (reference sequence). CDR3 region: CASSPRGRRANEKLFF. The CDR3 coding sequence is TGTGCCAGCAGTCCCCGGGGGAGGCGGGCTAATGAAAAACTGTTTTTT.

The rearrangement joins TRBV11-2 to TRBJ2-7; TRBD2 might be the D (5 bases). V gave up 1 base and J gave up 3 bases, with 13 bases separating them. Germline V gives CDR1 SGHAT, CDR2 FQNNGV. CDR3 length equals 15 residues. The DNA for the CDR3 is TGTGCCAGCAGCTTAGGCGGGTCCCCTTACTACGAGCAGTACTTC. Translating gives CASSLGGSPYYEQYF.

The rearrangement joins TRBV9 to TRBJ2-3, with TRBD2 matching 7 bases. CDR1 SGDLS and CDR2 YYNGEE come from the germline V gene. The CDR3 extends over 16 amino acids. The junction had 9 bases not matched to a gene; V was cut back by 1 base and J by 4 bases. The CDR3 region is CASSVPPLAGADTQYF. The DNA for the CDR3 is TGTGCCAGCAGCGTACCCCCCCTTGCGGGAGCAGATACGCAGTATTTT.

This clone was counted a single time. The chain couples TRBV6-6 to TRBJ2-5; D gene uncertain. The ends were cut back, 6 bases at V and 3 bases at J, with 14 bases in the middle. The CDR3 contains 14 residues. From germline, CDR1 is MNHNY and CDR2 SVGAGI (reference sequence). CDR3 bases: TGTGCCAGCAGAGGATACAGTGGCAAAGAGACCCAGTACTTC. This encodes CASRGYSGKETQYF.

The CDR3 here is CASSVAITTDTQYF. The CDR3 DNA sequence: TGTGCCAGCAGCGTAGCTATAACCACAGATACGCAGTATTTT. The chain carries TRBV9 and TRBJ2-3; D not certain. The germline CDR1 and CDR2 sequences are SGDLS and YYNGEE. V lost 0 bases to trimming and J lost 2 bases, with 7 bases between them. This CDR3 has 14 amino acids. Supplemented by reference TRBV9 and TRBJ2-3, the full variable domain reads DSGVTQTPKHLITATGQRVTLRCSPRSGDLSVYWYQQSLDQGLQFLIQYYNGEERAKGNILERFSAQQFPDLHSELNLSSLELGDSALYFCASSVAITTDTQYFGPGTRLTVL.

The genes are TRBV7-8 and TRBJ2-1; TRBD2 matches at 16 bases. The junction had 6 bases not matched to a gene; V was cut back by 5 bases and J by 8 bases. Per the germline V gene, CDR1 is SGHVS and CDR2 is FQNEAQ. The CDR3 is made up of 16 amino acids. CDR3 sequence: CASSPLGLAGGYEQFF. The DNA of the CDR3 is TGTGCCAGCAGCCCACTGGGACTAGCGGGAGGGTATGAGCAGTTCTTC.

CDR3 bases: TGTGCCAGCAACGAACAGGGGGCGTTGGGAGAGACCCAGTACTTC. It specifies CASNEQGALGETQYF. V usage is TRBV7-9 and J usage is TRBJ2-5; 9 positions agree with TRBD1. The ends lost 7 bases at V and 4 bases at J; junction bases unmatched: 10. Germline CDR1 reads SEHNR; CDR2 reads FQNEAQ (reference sequence). The CDR3 is 15 amino acids.